These 32 T cell receptor beta chains came from one sample sequenced in a study of identical twins. TCRdb used MiXCR to reprocess the 5' RACE reads, holding one entry per CDR3 protein. The table includes hundreds of thousands of distinct CDR3 sequences, over 8.5% detected once. This sample also belongs to another study, concerning yellow fever vaccine responses in identical twins.

Source material: PBMCs. These receptor sequences come from a woman between 18 and 29 years old in good health.

This clonotype was observed a few times. The rearrangement links TRBV4-2 to TRBJ2-7; weak D call: TRBD2 (7 bases). The V gene lost 0 bases and the J gene lost 1 base, with 19 bases spanning the gap. The CDR3 length is 18 residues. CDR1 and CDR2 from the germline V gene are LGHNA and YNFKEQ. The chain's CDR3 is CASSQDTPGAGASYEQYF. Here the CDR3 DNA reads TGTGCCAGCAGCCAAGATACCCCAGGGGCGGGAGCGTCCTACGAGCAGTACTTC.

This clonotype came up many times. The CDR3 DNA is TGTGCCAGCAGTCGTGCTGGAGGGGAGGATGAGCAGTTCTTC. It codes for CASSRAGGEDEQFF. V is TRBV4-2 and J is TRBJ2-1, with D possibly matching TRBD2 (6 bases). Germline CDR1 LGHNA, CDR2 YNFKEQ. The germline V and J ends were trimmed by 6 bases and 8 bases, with 17 bases remaining between them. This CDR3 region has 14 residues.

This sequence joins TRBV6-5 and TRBJ2-1; no definite D call. V lost 0 bases and J 4 bases, leaving 16 bases between the germline ends. The germline CDR1 and CDR2 sequences are MNHEY and SVGAGI. The CDR3 has 17 amino acids. DNA for the CDR3: TGTGCCAGCAGTTACTCGATGTGGCAAATGACGTACAATGAGCAGTTCTTC. Translating gives CASSYSMWQMTYNEQFF.

The J gene is TRBJ2-7, the V gene TRBV12-3 or TRBV12-4, with D hard to call. CDR3 length: 15 amino acids. The V gene lost 0 bases and the J gene lost 3 bases, with 12 bases spanning the gap. DNA for the CDR3: TGTGCCAGCAGTTTAGCGCTTGAGATTGTCTACGAGCAGTACTTC. It is translated as CASSLALEIVYEQYF.

This clonotype has a handful of counts. V usage is TRBV11-2 and J usage is TRBJ2-6; perhaps TRBD2 as D (6 bases). Germline V lookup: CDR1 SGHAT, CDR2 FQNNGV. Trimming left V 1 base short and J 0 bases short, with 13 bases between. The CDR3 is 18 residues long. The CDR3 spells CASSLGLREDSGANVLTF. The CDR3 nucleotides are TGTGCCAGCAGCTTAGGTTTAAGGGAGGACTCTGGGGCCAACGTCCTGACTTTC. Drawing the rest from reference TRBV11-2 and TRBJ2-6, the complete variable domain is EAGVAQSPRYKIIEKRQSVAFWCNPISGHATLYWYQQILGQGPKLLIQFQNNGVVDDSQLPKDRFSAERLKGVDSTLKIQPAKLEDSAVYLCASSLGLREDSGANVLTFGAGSRLTVL.

This clonotype was recorded at least ten times. The V gene is TRBV4-3, the J gene TRBJ2-4; D not certain. V was trimmed by 2 bases and J by 9 bases, leaving 17 bases between them. Germline-derived CDR1 and CDR2 are LGHNA and YSLEER. The CDR3 spans 15 residues. This CDR3 is CASSQSTGSSGIQYF. CDR3 DNA: TGCGCCAGCAGCCAATCTACCGGGTCCTCGGGCATTCAGTACTTC.

This clonotype was counted only a few times. This rearrangement joins TRBV4-2 to TRBJ1-1; D might be TRBD1 (6 bases). Germline values: CDR1 LGHNA, CDR2 YNFKEQ. The CDR3 extends over 14 amino acids. V was shortened by 1 base and J by 8 bases, with 14 bases between the two germline ends. CDR3: CASSQGSQGKEAFF. For the CDR3, the DNA is TGTGCCAGCAGCCAAGGAAGCCAGGGGAAGGAAGCTTTCTTT.

This clonotype was counted ten times or more. The V gene is TRBV5-1, the J gene TRBJ2-7, with D tentatively TRBD2 (6 bases). The CDR3 has 14 amino acids. CDR1 is SGHRS and CDR2 is YFSETQ in the germline V gene. The ends were cut back, 3 bases at V and 2 bases at J, with 12 bases in the middle. DNA for the CDR3: TGCGCCAGCAGCTACGGGACTCAGACCTACGAGCAGTACTTC. It yields the protein CASSYGTQTYEQYF.

This clonotype was found many times. CDR3 DNA sequence: TGTGCCAGCAGTTCCCGAGGGCAGCCCCAGCATTTT. It encodes CASSSRGQPQHF. The rearrangement joins TRBV6-2 or TRBV6-3 to TRBJ1-5; D uncertain. The V and J ends lost 4 bases and 7 bases respectively, with 8 bases between them. Germline CDR1 is MNHEY and CDR2 is SVGEGT. The CDR3 runs to 12 residues.

This clonotype was observed a few times. The rearrangement links TRBV28 to TRBJ2-3; 7 bases agree with TRBD2. The germline gives CDR1 MDHEN, CDR2 SYDVKM. The CDR3 contains 15 residues. Germline trimming cut 5 bases from V and 2 bases from J; bases unmatched to any gene: 7. This chain's CDR3 is CASSRSGGTTDTQYF. Written as DNA, the CDR3 is TGTGCCAGCAGTCGATCGGGAGGAACCACAGATACGCAGTATTTT.

The rearrangement links TRBV11-1 to TRBJ2-3; the match to TRBD2 covers 11 bases. Trimming removed 5 bases from V and 2 bases from J; junction bases left unmatched: 15. The germline V gene encodes CDR1 SGHAT and CDR2 FQDESV (reference sequence). There are 19 residues in the CDR3. CDR3 amino acids: CASSPSGLAGGGSTDTQYF. In DNA form, the CDR3 reads TGTGCCAGCAGCCCCAGTGGGCTAGCGGGGGGTGGATCCACAGATACGCAGTATTTT. The full variable domain, completed using reference TRBV11-1 and TRBJ2-3, is EAEVAQSPRYKITEKSQAVAFWCDPISGHATLYWYRQILGQGPELLVQFQDESVVDDSQLPKDRFSAERLKGVDSTLKIQPAELGDSAMYLCASSPSGLAGGGSTDTQYFGPGTRLTVL.

This clonotype was picked up many times. The rearrangement uses TRBV12-3 or TRBV12-4 and TRBJ2-7, with 8 bases lining up with TRBD2. The CDR3 is 13 amino acids. V lost 7 bases to trimming and J lost 4 bases; unmatched junction nucleotides: 6. The CDR3 coding sequence is TGTGCCAGCAAGGTGGCTAGCGGGTACGAGCAGTACTTC. Translating it yields CASKVASGYEQYF.

This clonotype was counted only a few times. The J gene is TRBJ1-4, the V gene TRBV7-9; 7 positions agree with TRBD1. The CDR3 runs to 16 residues. The germline V gene has CDR1 SEHNR and CDR2 FQNEAQ (reference sequence). Trimming at V came to 4 bases and at J to 0 bases, leaving 5 bases not matched to a gene. In DNA, the CDR3 is TGTGCCAGCAGCTCGGGACAGCTCGCAACTAATGAAAAACTGTTTTTT. Protein product: CASSSGQLATNEKLFF.

The V gene is TRBV20-1, the J gene TRBJ2-3, with a possible D match to TRBD2 (5 bases). Germline V gives CDR1 DFQATT, CDR2 SNEGSKA (reference sequence). V dropped 0 bases and J dropped 3 bases, with 7 bases sitting between them. This CDR3 region has 13 residues. CDR3 protein: CSARDRRTDTQYF. For the CDR3, the DNA is TGCAGTGCTAGAGACAGGAGGACAGATACGCAGTATTTT.

This clonotype was detected only a few times. The chain recombines TRBV7-9 with TRBJ1-6; D may be TRBD1 (6 bases). The V gene lost 3 bases and the J gene lost 6 bases, with 12 bases spanning the gap. CDR1 and CDR2 from the germline V gene are SEHNR and FQNEAQ (reference sequence). The CDR3 spans 15 residues. The CDR3 region has the DNA TGTGCCAGCAGCTTGTCTGGACAGAGTAATTCACCCCTCCACTTT. Its translation: CASSLSGQSNSPLHF.

This clonotype was counted at least ten times. The chain recombines TRBV29-1 with TRBJ2-7; maybe TRBD1 (5 bases). The V end was cut by 5 bases, the J end by 5 bases, with 19 bases between. Germline values: CDR1 SQVTM, CDR2 ANQGSEA. There are 14 residues in the CDR3. For the CDR3, the DNA is TGCAGCGTTCTGCCATACGGAAGGGGCAACGAGCAGTACTTC. Translated: CSVLPYGRGNEQYF.

The chain carries TRBV9 and TRBJ2-2, with D unclear. Germline-derived CDR1 and CDR2 are SGDLS and YYNGEE. The V end lost 0 bases, the J end lost 0 bases, and 3 bases lay between the germline ends. The CDR3 is 14 amino acids. This CDR3 is CASSVEANTGELFF. CDR3 in DNA: TGTGCCAGCAGCGTAGAGGCGAACACCGGGGAGCTGTTTTTT.

This clonotype has just a few counts. The chain couples TRBV5-1 to TRBJ2-7; TRBD1 or TRBD2 may be the D gene (5 bases each). The germline CDR1 and CDR2 sequences are SGHRS and YFSETQ. This CDR3 has 15 amino acids. With 0 bases removed from V and 2 bases from J, the gap between germline ends came to 12 bases. This CDR3 reads CASSLAGAVPYEQYF. CDR3 coding DNA: TGCGCCAGCAGCTTGGCCGGGGCAGTGCCCTACGAGCAGTACTTC. Variable domain in full (rest from reference TRBV5-1 and TRBJ2-7): KAGVTQTPRYLIKTRGQQVTLSCSPISGHRSVSWYQQTPGQGLQFLFEYFSETQRNKGNFPGRFSGRQFSNSRSEMNVSTLELGDSALYLCASSLAGAVPYEQYFGPGTRLTVT.

In its sample, this clonotype was seen many times. The V gene is TRBV6-5, the J gene TRBJ2-7, with 7 bases matching TRBD2. CDR1 and CDR2 (germline): MNHEY, SVGAGI. This CDR3 contains 16 residues. V shed 0 bases and J 4 bases; nucleotides not matched to a gene: 9. The CDR3 nucleotides are TGTGCCAGCAGTTACTCCTCAGCGGGATTGGAGTACGAGCAGTACTTC. This sequence encodes CASSYSSAGLEYEQYF.

This clonotype appeared a few times. CDR3 DNA: TGCGCCAGCAGTACGAGGACAGGTAATAACGAGCAGTACTTC. Its protein product is CASSTRTGNNEQYF. V is TRBV5-1 and J is TRBJ2-7; 7 nucleotides line up with TRBD1. V dropped 5 bases and J dropped 5; count of bases not matched to a gene: 10. This CDR3 contains 14 residues. Per the germline V gene, CDR1 is SGHRS and CDR2 is YFSETQ.

The sample holds many counts of this clonotype. The chain is built from TRBV6-1 and TRBJ1-3; TRBD1 is a possible D gene (5 bases). Trimming shortened V by 6 bases and J by 4 bases, and 13 bases separated the two germline ends. Germline CDR1 reads MNHNS; CDR2 reads SASEGT. The CDR3 is 14 amino acids. CDR3 sequence reads: CASSLRESGNTIYF. CDR3 nucleotides: TGTGCCAGCAGCCTCAGGGAGTCGGGAAACACCATATATTTT.

The V call is TRBV10-3, the J call TRBJ2-1; 8 nucleotides match TRBD2. V lost 3 bases and J lost 3; bases outside the gene matches: 7. The CDR3 has 16 amino acids. The germline V gene has CDR1 ENHRY and CDR2 SYGVKD. CDR3 coding DNA: TGTGCCATCAGTGACCCGGGGGGGGTGGGCTACAATGAGCAGTTCTTC. Protein product: CAISDPGGVGYNEQFF.

The chain carries TRBV6-1 and TRBJ2-7, with TRBD2 matching over 8 bases. CDR1 MNHNS and CDR2 SASEGT come from the germline V gene. The CDR3 has 14 amino acids. The V gene end was trimmed by 4 bases and the J gene end by 6 bases; junction bases not matched to a gene: 8. This CDR3 reads CASSATGTSGEQYF. CDR3 in DNA: TGTGCCAGCAGTGCAACCGGGACTAGTGGCGAGCAGTACTTC.

Details on this clonotype: The junction shows a germline mismatch at one end, possibly a read error. This chain connects TRBV7-7 to TRBJ1-1, with D hard to call. The germline V gene encodes CDR1 SSHAT and CDR2 FNYEAQ (reference sequence). The CDR3 extends over 13 amino acids. This CDR3 reads CASSIRLESEAFF. The CDR3 DNA sequence: TGTGCTAGCAGCATTAGGCTTGAGAGTGAAGCTTTCTTT.

This clonotype was detected a few times. The chain is built from TRBV6-2 or TRBV6-3 and TRBJ2-1, with TRBD2 identical over 7 bases. In germline, CDR1 is MNHEY, CDR2 SVGEGT. The CDR3 is 14 residues long. V shed 4 bases, J shed 8 bases, and the junction held 8 bases outside the gene matches. CDR3 loop: CASSSGGLADEQFF. DNA for the CDR3: TGTGCCAGCAGTTCGGGGGGATTAGCCGATGAGCAGTTCTTC.

This chain uses TRBV27 with TRBJ2-7; D unclear. The CDR3 is 12 residues long. Germline V lookup: CDR1 MNHEY, CDR2 SMNVEV (reference sequence). With 5 bases removed from V and 2 bases from J, the gap between germline ends came to 7 bases. The DNA of the CDR3 is TGTGCCAGCAGTCACAACGCCTACGAGCAGTACTTC. This gives the protein CASSHNAYEQYF.

This clonotype appeared a few times. This chain uses TRBV7-9 with TRBJ2-1; 11 bases fit TRBD2. V shed 6 bases and J 5 bases; nucleotides not matched to a gene: 6. Germline V gene lookup returns CDR1 SEHNR and CDR2 FQNEAQ (reference sequence). The CDR3 is 15 residues long. CDR3 bases: TGTGCCAGCAGTTATAGCGGGGGGGGAAACAATGAGCAGTTCTTC. Protein product: CASSYSGGGNNEQFF.

The chain is built from TRBV24-1 and TRBJ2-1, with TRBD2 matching 8 bases. This CDR3 has 16 amino acids. Unmatched junction bases numbered 4, after V lost 0 bases and J lost 4 bases. From germline, CDR1 is KGHDR and CDR2 SFDVKD. Here the CDR3 reads CATSDLTAGGYNEQFF. CDR3 in DNA: TGTGCCACCAGTGATTTGACGGCGGGAGGATACAATGAGCAGTTCTTC.

This clonotype was seen a few times. The gene calls are TRBV7-2 and TRBJ2-4, with D possibly being TRBD2 (6 bases). This CDR3 comprises 15 residues. The germline V gene has CDR1 SGHTA and CDR2 FQGNSA. Trimming removed 4 bases from V and 1 base from J, with 11 bases in between. In nucleotides, the CDR3 is TGTGCCAGCAGCTCAAGGAGCGGGGCCAAAAACATTCAGTACTTC. Its translation: CASSSRSGAKNIQYF.

This clonotype was seen a few times. The V gene is TRBV5-1, the J gene TRBJ2-3; TRBD2 might be the D (6 bases). The CDR3 runs 15 residues. Per germline, CDR1 SGHRS and CDR2 YFSETQ. Trimming removed 6 bases from V and 5 bases from J, with 19 bases in between. CDR3 in amino acids: CASMPEGMKLDTQYF. The CDR3 DNA is TGCGCCAGCATGCCGGAGGGGATGAAGTTAGATACGCAGTATTTT.

This rearrangement joins TRBV5-1 to TRBJ2-7; the D gene is possibly TRBD2 (5 bases). Germline CDR1 reads SGHRS; CDR2 reads YFSETQ. Trimming took 4 bases from V and 2 from J, leaving 13 bases between them. The CDR3 loop spans 14 amino acids. As DNA, the CDR3 is TGCGCCAGCAGCCTAAAGGTCGGGGCCTACGAGCAGTACTTC. This encodes CASSLKVGAYEQYF.

This clonotype has more than one count but fewer than ten. The chain recombines TRBV28 with TRBJ1-2; TRBD1 aligns across 8 bases. The CDR3 has 14 residues. The germline gives CDR1 MDHEN, CDR2 SYDVKM. The J segment lost 5 bases and the V segment lost 4 bases, leaving 6 bases of the junction unmatched. In DNA, the CDR3 is TGTGCCAGCAGTTCCGGACAGGGTACTTATGGCTACACCTTC. It encodes CASSSGQGTYGYTF.